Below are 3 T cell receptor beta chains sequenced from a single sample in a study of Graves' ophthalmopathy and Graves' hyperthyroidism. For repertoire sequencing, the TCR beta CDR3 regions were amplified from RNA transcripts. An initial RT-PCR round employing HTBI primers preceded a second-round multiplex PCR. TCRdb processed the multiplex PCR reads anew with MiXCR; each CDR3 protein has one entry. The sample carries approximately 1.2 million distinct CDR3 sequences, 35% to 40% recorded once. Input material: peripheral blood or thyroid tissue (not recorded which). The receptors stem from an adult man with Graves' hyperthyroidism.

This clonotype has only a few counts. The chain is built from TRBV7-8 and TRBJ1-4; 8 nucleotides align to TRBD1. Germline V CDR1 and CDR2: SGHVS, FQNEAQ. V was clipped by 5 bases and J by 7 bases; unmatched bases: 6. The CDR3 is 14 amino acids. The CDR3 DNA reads TGTGCCAGCAGCACGGGACAGGCTCCTGAAAAACTGTTTTTT. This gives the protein CASSTGQAPEKLFF. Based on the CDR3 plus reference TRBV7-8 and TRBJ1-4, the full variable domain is GAGVSQSPRYKVAKRGQDVALRCDPISGHVSLFWYQQALGQGPEFLTYFQNEAQLDKSGLPSDRFFAERPEGSVSTLKIQRTQQEDSAVYLCASSTGQAPEKLFFGSGTQLSVL.

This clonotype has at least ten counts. The CDR3 spells CASSFLFRGTEAFF. CDR3 nucleotide sequence: TGTGCCAGCAGCTTTTTATTCAGGGGCACTGAAGCTTTCTTT. This chain joins TRBV11-2 and TRBJ1-1; maybe TRBD1 (6 bases). Germline CDR1 reads SGHAT; CDR2 reads FQNNGV. CDR3 length: 14 residues. Trimming stripped 3 bases from V and 4 bases from J, with 12 bases between.

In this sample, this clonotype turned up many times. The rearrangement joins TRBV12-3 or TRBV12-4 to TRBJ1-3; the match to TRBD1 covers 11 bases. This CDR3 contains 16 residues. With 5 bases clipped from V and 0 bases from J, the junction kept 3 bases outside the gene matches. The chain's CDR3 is CASSPGTGGSGNTIYF. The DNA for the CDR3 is TGTGCCAGCAGTCCCGGGACAGGGGGCTCTGGAAACACCATATATTTT.